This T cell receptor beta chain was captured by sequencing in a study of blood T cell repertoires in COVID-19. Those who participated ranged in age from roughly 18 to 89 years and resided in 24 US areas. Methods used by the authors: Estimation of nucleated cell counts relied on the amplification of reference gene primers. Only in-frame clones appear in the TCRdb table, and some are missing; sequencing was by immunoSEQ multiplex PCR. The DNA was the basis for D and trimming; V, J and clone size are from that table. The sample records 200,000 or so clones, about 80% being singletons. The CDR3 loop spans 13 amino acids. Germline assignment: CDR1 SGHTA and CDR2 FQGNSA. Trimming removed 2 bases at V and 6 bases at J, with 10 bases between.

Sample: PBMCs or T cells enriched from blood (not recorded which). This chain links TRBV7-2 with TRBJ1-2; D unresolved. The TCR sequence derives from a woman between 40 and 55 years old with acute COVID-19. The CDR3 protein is CASSLPQLNGYTF. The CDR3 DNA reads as TGTGCCAGCAGCTTACCACAGCTGAATGGCTACACCTTC.